The T cell receptor beta chain described here comes from a study of PD-1 blockade in classical Hodgkin lymphoma. The CDR3 runs to 13 residues. The germline V and J ends were trimmed by 9 bases and 6 bases, with 14 bases remaining between them. The germline gives CDR1 MNHEY, CDR2 SVGAGI. Relapses following autologous stem cell transplantation were seen in all patients, with brentuximab vedotin exposure varying. Measured with immunoSEQ multiplex PCR; TCRdb has only the in-frame clones, and not every one. The top ten hold around 2.4% of the sample, which has about 85,000 clones, 80% to 95% seen once. The chain carries TRBV6-5 and TRBJ2-2; D possibly matches TRBD1 or TRBD2 (5 bases each). The TCR sequence derives from a human donor with classical Hodgkin lymphoma. The sample in question was peripheral blood mononuclear cells (PBMCs), obtained before the second cycle of nivolumab. The CDR3 nucleotides read TGTGCCAGTAAGGTGGGGGTTTCCGGGGAGCTGTTTTTT. Protein: CASKVGVSGELFF.